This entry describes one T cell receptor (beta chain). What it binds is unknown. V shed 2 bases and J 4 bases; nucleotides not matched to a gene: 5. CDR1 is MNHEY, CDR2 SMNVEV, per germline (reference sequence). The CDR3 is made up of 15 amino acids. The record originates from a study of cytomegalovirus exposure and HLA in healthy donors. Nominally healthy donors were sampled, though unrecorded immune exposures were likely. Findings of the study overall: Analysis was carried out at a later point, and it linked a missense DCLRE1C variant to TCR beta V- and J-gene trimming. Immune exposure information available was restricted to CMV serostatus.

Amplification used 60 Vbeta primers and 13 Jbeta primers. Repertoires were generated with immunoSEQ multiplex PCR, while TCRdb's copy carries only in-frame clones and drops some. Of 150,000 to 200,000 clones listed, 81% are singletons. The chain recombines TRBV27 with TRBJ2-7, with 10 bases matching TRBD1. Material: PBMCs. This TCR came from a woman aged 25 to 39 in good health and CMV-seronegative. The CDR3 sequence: CASSLPGQGRYEQYF. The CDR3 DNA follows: TGTGCCAGCAGTTTACCGGGACAGGGGCGGTACGAGCAGTACTTC.